This TCR beta chain was recovered during a study of blood T cell repertoires in COVID-19. On the study more broadly: Sources were T cells, B-cell-depleted T cells, or PBMCs; the material itself was cDNA or gDNA.

Seattle patients were enrolled while actively infected and followed longitudinally. Per the study methods: For nucleated cells, counts were estimated from reference gene primer amplification. Data came from immunoSEQ multiplex PCR; TCRdb stores just in-frame clones and leaves some out. V, J and clone size were drawn from that table, and D and trimming were deduced from the DNA. The sample has some 180,000 clones, 81% seen once; the top ten hold 11%. Per germline, CDR1 MGHRA and CDR2 YSYEKL. V lost 1 base, J lost 3 bases, and 9 bases stayed unmatched. There are 17 residues in the CDR3. This clonotype was obtained from a woman aged 35 to 49 with COVID-19, enrolled during active disease. Sequenced input: peripheral blood. This chain joins TRBV4-1 and TRBJ1-5; 7 bases match TRBD1. CDR3 region: CASSQVRGGGNNQPQHF. In DNA, the CDR3 is TGCGCCAGCAGCCAAGTGCGAGGAGGGGGCAACAATCAGCCCCAGCATTTT.